The 21 T cell receptor beta chains listed next were all sequenced from one sample in a study of early stage breast cancer tumors. Clones were read by immunoSEQ multiplex PCR, and TCRdb kept only the in-frame ones, dropping some. The table shows about 48,000 clones, with around 83% occurring only once. Material for sequencing was blood. These receptors were collected from a person aged 50-59 years with breast cancer.

CDR3 amino acids: CASSLVAGSTEAFF. Here the CDR3 DNA reads TGCGCCAGCAGCTTGGTGGCAGGGAGTACTGAAGCTTTCTTT. The chain uses TRBV5-1 and TRBJ1-1; tentatively, D is TRBD1 (5 bases). CDR3 length: 14 amino acids. V gave up 0 bases and J gave up 5 bases, with 11 bases separating them. Germline CDR1 and CDR2: SGHRS and YFSETQ.

This clone turned up a few times. CDR3 loop: CASSQAMGEGNQPQHF. CDR3 in DNA: TGTGCCAGCAGCCAAGCCATGGGAGAGGGCAATCAGCCCCAGCATTTT. The chain couples TRBV14 to TRBJ1-5; D is ambiguous. CDR1 and CDR2 from the germline V gene are SGHDN and FVKESK. CDR3 length equals 16 residues. V lost 1 base and J 2 bases, leaving 12 bases between the germline ends.

This rearrangement joins TRBV30 to TRBJ1-4; no firm D call. Trimming pared 2 bases from V and 3 bases from J, leaving 16 bases between. CDR3 size: 16 residues. Per germline, CDR1 GTSNPN and CDR2 SVGIG (reference sequence). Written as DNA, the CDR3 is TGTGCCTGGAGTAGGCGGTCCGCACGGGCTAATGAAAAACTGTTTTTT. It yields the protein CAWSRRSARANEKLFF.

The chain links TRBV9 to TRBJ2-1, with D unclear. Germline V gene sequence: CDR1 SGDLS, CDR2 YYNGEE. Trimming removed 4 bases at V and 2 bases at J, with 16 bases between. The CDR3 length is 16 residues. The DNA for the CDR3 is TGTGCCAGCAGCCCCAATTTTTTCGGTCCCTACAATGAGCAGTTCTTC. This encodes CASSPNFFGPYNEQFF.

V and J are TRBV10-2 and TRBJ2-2, with no clear D. Germline V gives CDR1 WSHSY, CDR2 SAAADI. V shed 6 bases and J shed 1 base, with 9 bases lying between them. This CDR3 contains 14 residues. CDR3 protein: CASRGTKNTGELFF. Written as DNA, the CDR3 is TGCGCCAGCAGGGGAACCAAGAACACCGGGGAGCTGTTTTTT.

This chain connects TRBV5-6 to TRBJ2-5; D possibly corresponds to TRBD1 (5 bases). The germline V gene has CDR1 SGHDT and CDR2 YYEEEE. Trimming removed 1 base from V and 4 bases from J, with 11 bases in between. The CDR3 runs to 14 residues. Here the CDR3 reads CASSLLGRSETQYF. CDR3 in DNA: TGTGCCAGCAGCTTGCTGGGGCGTTCAGAGACCCAGTACTTC.

The gene calls are TRBV6-6 and TRBJ1-1, with D maybe TRBD1 (5 bases). With 0 bases removed from V and 4 bases from J, the gap between germline ends came to 12 bases. CDR3 length: 15 amino acids. CDR1 and CDR2 from the germline V gene are MNHNY and SVGAGI (reference sequence). CDR3 bases: TGTGCCAGCAGTTACTCGACGGGGGGAGTCACTGAAGCTTTCTTT. Protein product: CASSYSTGGVTEAFF.

The gene calls are TRBV9 and TRBJ1-6; maybe TRBD1 (6 bases). This CDR3 region has 16 residues. Germline-derived CDR1 and CDR2 are SGDLS and YYNGEE. V dropped 3 bases and J dropped 7 bases, with 17 bases sitting between them. CDR3 protein: CASSDSGGHSNSPLHF. The CDR3 DNA sequence: TGTGCCAGCAGCGATTCGGGGGGGCATTCGAATTCACCCCTCCACTTT.

V is TRBV6-1 and J is TRBJ2-7, with 9 nucleotides matching TRBD1. The CDR3 sequence is 13 residues long. V lost 5 bases to trimming and J lost 5 bases; unmatched junction nucleotides: 4. Germline loops: CDR1 MNHNS, CDR2 SASEGT. CDR3 bases: TGTGCCAGCAGTCTGAGACAGGGGGACGAGCAGTACTTC. Its protein is CASSLRQGDEQYF.

The rearrangement links TRBV7-2 to TRBJ2-7; 7 bases fit TRBD2. Per germline, CDR1 SGHTA and CDR2 FQGNSA. This CDR3 has 16 amino acids. V was pared by 4 bases and J by 6 bases, with 15 bases of the junction left unmatched. CDR3 amino acids: CASSWAWQGGTGEQYF. CDR3 bases: TGTGCCAGCAGCTGGGCGTGGCAGGGAGGGACGGGCGAGCAGTACTTC.

This chain uses TRBV5-1 with TRBJ1-2; a weak D match, TRBD1 (6 bases). The CDR3 spans 15 residues. The ends were cut back, 0 bases at V and 0 bases at J, with 9 bases in the middle. Germline V CDR1 and CDR2: SGHRS, YFSETQ. The CDR3 protein is CASSLGTETNYGYTF. The CDR3 nucleotides read TGCGCCAGCAGCTTGGGGACAGAGACTAACTATGGCTACACCTTC.

This rearrangement joins TRBV6-6 to TRBJ2-7, with D unclear. CDR1 MNHNY and CDR2 SVGAGI come from the germline V gene (reference sequence). Between the trimmed V and J ends, which lost 3 bases and 7 bases, there was a span of 16 bases. CDR3 length: 14 residues. CDR3 in amino acids: CASSYTVTLGEQYF. For the CDR3, the DNA is TGTGCCAGCAGTTATACCGTCACGCTGGGGGAGCAGTACTTC.

This clone appeared a few times. The gene calls are TRBV7-9 and TRBJ2-7, with D unresolved. V was pared by 5 bases and J by 2 bases, with 7 bases between. From germline, CDR1 is SEHNR and CDR2 FQNEAQ (reference sequence). The CDR3 consists of 12 residues. CDR3 loop: CASSLSPYEQYF. Here the CDR3 DNA reads TGTGCCAGCAGCCTGAGCCCCTACGAGCAGTACTTC.

This chain links TRBV5-4 with TRBJ2-3; TRBD1 matches 9 bases. Germline CDR1 is SGHNT and CDR2 is YYREEE (reference sequence). The junction had 4 bases not matched to a gene; V was cut back by 0 bases and J by 2 bases. The CDR3 loop spans 16 amino acids. In DNA form, the CDR3 reads TGTGCCAGCAGCTTGGGACGGGACAGGGTCACAGATACGCAGTATTTT. Its translation: CASSLGRDRVTDTQYF.

This chain joins TRBV5-1 and TRBJ2-1, with D possibly being TRBD1 (5 bases). Germline CDR1 SGHRS, CDR2 YFSETQ. The V gene lost 7 bases and the J gene lost 9 bases, with 11 bases spanning the gap. CDR3 length: 11 residues. CDR3: CASRTNVEQFF. The CDR3 region has the DNA TGCGCCAGCCGGACAAACGTTGAGCAGTTCTTC.

This chain connects TRBV10-3 to TRBJ1-1; TRBD1 might be the D (6 bases). There are 15 residues in the CDR3. The germline V and J ends were trimmed by 1 base and 2 bases, with 11 bases remaining between them. Germline V gives CDR1 ENHRY, CDR2 SYGVKD. The CDR3 here is CAISEYGQSNTEAFF. As DNA, the CDR3 is TGTGCCATCAGTGAGTATGGACAGTCTAACACTGAAGCTTTCTTT.

The chain recombines TRBV30 with TRBJ2-3, with TRBD2 as a possible D gene (7 bases). Trimming pared 3 bases from V and 7 bases from J, leaving 17 bases between. This CDR3 is built from 14 residues. Germline V CDR1 and CDR2: GTSNPN, SVGIG (reference sequence). The CDR3 reads CAWRRWGGLYTQYF. As DNA, the CDR3 is TGTGCCTGGAGGCGGTGGGGGGGCCTTTATACGCAGTATTTT.

This clone was observed a single time. The genes are TRBV6-5 and TRBJ2-7; 12 bases map to TRBD2. Germline V CDR1 and CDR2: MNHEY, SVGAGI. V shed 5 bases, J shed 3 bases, and the junction held 5 bases outside the gene matches. The CDR3 consists of 15 residues. DNA for the CDR3: TGTGCCAGCAGTAAGGGACTAGCGGGCGGCTACGAGCAGTACTTC. Residues: CASSKGLAGGYEQYF.

This clone was detected only a few times. The chain recombines TRBV18 with TRBJ1-6, with a weak D call TRBD1 (6 bases). This CDR3 comprises 15 residues. The germline V gene encodes CDR1 KGHSH and CDR2 LQKENI. V lost 5 bases and J lost 6, with 14 bases in between. CDR3 nucleotide sequence: TGTGCCAGCTCATCAGGGGTTACGTCTAATTCACCCCTCCACTTT. Its translation: CASSSGVTSNSPLHF.

This clone appeared once. The chain joins TRBV28 to TRBJ2-5; D perhaps matches TRBD2 (6 bases). The CDR3 runs to 13 residues. V lost 6 bases and J lost 3, with 11 bases in between. CDR1 and CDR2 from the germline V gene are MDHEN and SYDVKM. The CDR3 region has the DNA TGTGCCAGCAGCCCGGGGACTGAAGAGACCCAGTACTTC. This translates into CASSPGTEETQYF.

The genes are TRBV18 and TRBJ1-6; a weak D match, TRBD1 (6 bases). Germline assignment: CDR1 KGHSH and CDR2 LQKENI. The V end lost 4 bases, the J end lost 10 bases, and 14 bases lay between the germline ends. This CDR3 comprises 14 residues. CDR3 DNA: TGTGCCAGCTCACTCTCAGACAGGCGGTCACCCCTCCACTTT. Translated, it gives CASSLSDRRSPLHF.